The 3 T cell receptor beta chains below all came from one sample that was sequenced in a study of vaccination and CD4 T cells after COVID-19. Their recognized antigens are unknown. Treatment reported: roughly 11-day PBMC culture with coronavirus spike peptide pools or control peptides (ViraFEST assay). Oncomine TCR Beta short-read sequencing was applied to DNA from cultured CD4+ T cells. TCRdb re-derived calls from the PCR reads in MiXCR, one entry per CDR3 protein. The sample lists about 16,000 distinct CDR3 sequences; 40% to 65% were seen once. Sequenced material: CD4+ T cells from blood, cultured in vitro, taken before SARS-CoV-2 vaccination. Receptors originate from a human donor who had recovered from COVID-19.

The chain has TRBV7-2 and TRBJ2-5; D not resolved. This CDR3 is built from 13 residues. The V gene's germline CDR1 is SGHTA and CDR2 FQGNSA. V was cut by 5 bases and J by 1 base, with 8 bases left in between. The CDR3 loop is CASSRGPQETQYF. In DNA, the CDR3 is TGTGCCAGCAGCCGAGGTCCCCAAGAGACCCAGTACTTC.

The V call is TRBV7-2, the J call TRBJ1-1; 8 nucleotides align to TRBD1. Losses at the gene ends were 0 bases for V and 3 bases for J; bases not matched to a gene: 0. Germline V CDR1 and CDR2: SGHTA, FQGNSA. The CDR3 has 14 amino acids. CDR3 sequence: CASSLATGDTEAFF. DNA of the CDR3: TGTGCCAGCAGCTTAGCGACAGGGGACACTGAAGCTTTCTTT.

This clonotype was counted only a few times. The rearrangement uses TRBV24-1 and TRBJ2-7, with 8 positions matching TRBD1. V gave up 4 bases and J gave up 3 bases; unmatched junction bases: 4. Germline V gives CDR1 KGHDR, CDR2 SFDVKD. The CDR3 runs to 14 residues. The CDR3 coding sequence is TGTGCCACCAGTGACGACAGGGGAGGCTACGAGCAGTACTTC. Translated, it gives CATSDDRGGYEQYF.